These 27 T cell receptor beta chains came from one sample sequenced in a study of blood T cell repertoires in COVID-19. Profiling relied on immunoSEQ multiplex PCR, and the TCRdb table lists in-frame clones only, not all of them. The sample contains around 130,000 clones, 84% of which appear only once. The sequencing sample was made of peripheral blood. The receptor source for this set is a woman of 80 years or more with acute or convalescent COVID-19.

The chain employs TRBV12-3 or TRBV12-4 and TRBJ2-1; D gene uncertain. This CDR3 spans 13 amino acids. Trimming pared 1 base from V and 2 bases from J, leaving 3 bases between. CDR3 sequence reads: CASSLDTYNEQFF. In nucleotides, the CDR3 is TGTGCCAGCAGTTTAGATACCTACAATGAGCAGTTCTTC.

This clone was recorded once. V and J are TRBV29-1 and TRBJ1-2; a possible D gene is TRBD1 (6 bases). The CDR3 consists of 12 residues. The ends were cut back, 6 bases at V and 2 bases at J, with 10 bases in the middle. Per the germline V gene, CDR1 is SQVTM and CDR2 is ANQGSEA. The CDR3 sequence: CSVARGNYGYTF. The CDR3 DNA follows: TGCAGCGTCGCCAGGGGAAACTATGGCTACACCTTC.

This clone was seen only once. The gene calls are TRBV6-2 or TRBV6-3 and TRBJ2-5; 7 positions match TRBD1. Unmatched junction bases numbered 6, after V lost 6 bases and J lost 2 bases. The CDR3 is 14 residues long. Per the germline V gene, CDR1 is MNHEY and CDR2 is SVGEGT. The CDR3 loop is CASSPGQEQETQYF. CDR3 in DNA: TGTGCCAGCAGCCCCGGACAGGAACAAGAGACCCAGTACTTC.

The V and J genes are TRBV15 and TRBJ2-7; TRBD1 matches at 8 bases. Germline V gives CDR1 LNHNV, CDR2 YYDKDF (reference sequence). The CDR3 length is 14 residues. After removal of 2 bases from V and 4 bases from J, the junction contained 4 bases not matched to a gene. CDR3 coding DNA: TGTGCCACCAGCAGACTGGGACAGGTGTACGAGCAGTACTTC. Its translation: CATSRLGQVYEQYF.

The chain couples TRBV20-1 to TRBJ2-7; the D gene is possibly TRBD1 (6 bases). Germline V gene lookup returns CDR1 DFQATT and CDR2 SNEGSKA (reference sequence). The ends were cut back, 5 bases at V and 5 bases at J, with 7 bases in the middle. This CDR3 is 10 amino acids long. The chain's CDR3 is CSAGQNEQYF. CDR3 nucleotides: TGCAGTGCTGGACAGAACGAGCAGTACTTC.

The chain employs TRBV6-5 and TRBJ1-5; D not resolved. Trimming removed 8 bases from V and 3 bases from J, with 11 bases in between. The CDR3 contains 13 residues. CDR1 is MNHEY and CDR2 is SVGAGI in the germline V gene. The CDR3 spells CASASDYNQPQHF. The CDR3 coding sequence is TGTGCCAGCGCCTCTGACTACAATCAGCCCCAGCATTTT.

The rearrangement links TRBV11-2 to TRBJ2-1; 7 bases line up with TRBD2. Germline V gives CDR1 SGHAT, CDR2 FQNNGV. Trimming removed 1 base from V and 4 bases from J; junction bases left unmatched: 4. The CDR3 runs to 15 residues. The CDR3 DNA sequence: TGTGCCAGCAGCTTAGTTGTGGGAGGGTACAATGAGCAGTTCTTC. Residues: CASSLVVGGYNEQFF.

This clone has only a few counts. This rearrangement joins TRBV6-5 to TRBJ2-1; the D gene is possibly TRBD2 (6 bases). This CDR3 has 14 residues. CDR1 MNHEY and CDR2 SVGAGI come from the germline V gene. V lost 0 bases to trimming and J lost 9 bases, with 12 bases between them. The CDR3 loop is CASSYSPRGGEQFF. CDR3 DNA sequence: TGTGCCAGCAGTTACTCGCCGCGGGGTGGTGAGCAGTTCTTC.

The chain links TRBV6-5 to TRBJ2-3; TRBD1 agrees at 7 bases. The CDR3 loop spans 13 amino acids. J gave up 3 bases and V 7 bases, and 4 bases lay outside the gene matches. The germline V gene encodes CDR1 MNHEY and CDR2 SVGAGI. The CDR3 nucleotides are TGTGCCAGCAAATCGACAGGGACAGATACGCAGTATTTT. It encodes CASKSTGTDTQYF.

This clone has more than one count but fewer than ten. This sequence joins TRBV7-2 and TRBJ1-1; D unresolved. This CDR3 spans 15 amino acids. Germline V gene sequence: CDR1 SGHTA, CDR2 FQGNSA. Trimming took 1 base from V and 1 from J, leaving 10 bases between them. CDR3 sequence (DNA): TGTGCCAGCAGCTTAGATGCGGGTTCGAACACTGAAGCTTTCTTT. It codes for CASSLDAGSNTEAFF. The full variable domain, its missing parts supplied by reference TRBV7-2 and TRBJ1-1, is GAGVSQSPSNKVTEKGKDVELRCDPISGHTALYWYRQSLGQGLEFLIYFQGNSAPDKSGLPSDRFSAERTGGSVSTLTIQRTQQEDSAVYLCASSLDAGSNTEAFFGQGTRLTVV.

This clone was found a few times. CDR3 region: CASSPSGGPGGYTF. CDR3 sequence (DNA): TGTGCCAGCAGCCCCTCGGGGGGGCCGGGTGGCTACACCTTC. The V call is TRBV11-2, the J call TRBJ1-2, with a possible D match to TRBD1 (6 bases). This CDR3 is built from 14 residues. Germline V gene sequence: CDR1 SGHAT, CDR2 FQNNGV. The germline V and J ends were trimmed by 5 bases and 7 bases, with 17 bases remaining between them.

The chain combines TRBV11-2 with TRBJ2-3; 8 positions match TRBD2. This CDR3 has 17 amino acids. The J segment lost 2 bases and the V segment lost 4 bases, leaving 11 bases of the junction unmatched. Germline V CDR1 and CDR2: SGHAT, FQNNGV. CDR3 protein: CASSSRDSGADTDTQYF. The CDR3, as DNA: TGTGCCAGCAGCTCTAGGGATAGCGGGGCCGACACAGATACGCAGTATTTT. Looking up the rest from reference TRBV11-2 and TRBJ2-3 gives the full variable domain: EAGVAQSPRYKIIEKRQSVAFWCNPISGHATLYWYQQILGQGPKLLIQFQNNGVVDDSQLPKDRFSAERLKGVDSTLKIQPAKLEDSAVYLCASSSRDSGADTDTQYFGPGTRLTVL.

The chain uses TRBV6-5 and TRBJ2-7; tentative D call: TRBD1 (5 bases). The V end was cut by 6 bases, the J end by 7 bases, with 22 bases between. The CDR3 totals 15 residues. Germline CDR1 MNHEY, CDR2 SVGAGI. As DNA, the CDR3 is TGTGCCAGCAGCTCCATAGCTTCGCGAGGACAAGAGCAGTACTTC. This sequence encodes CASSSIASRGQEQYF.

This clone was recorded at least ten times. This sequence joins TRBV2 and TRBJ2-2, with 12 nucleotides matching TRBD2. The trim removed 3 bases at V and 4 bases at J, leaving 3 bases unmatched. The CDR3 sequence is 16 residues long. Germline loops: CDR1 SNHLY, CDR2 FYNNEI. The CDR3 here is CASSETSGRGTGELFF. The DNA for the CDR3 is TGTGCCAGCAGTGAGACTAGCGGGAGAGGCACCGGGGAGCTGTTTTTT.

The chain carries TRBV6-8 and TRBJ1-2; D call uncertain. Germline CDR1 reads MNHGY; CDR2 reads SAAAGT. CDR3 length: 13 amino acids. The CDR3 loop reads CPFGRELFYGYTF. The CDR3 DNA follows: TGTCCGTTTGGGAGGGAACTTTTCTATGGCTACACCTTC.

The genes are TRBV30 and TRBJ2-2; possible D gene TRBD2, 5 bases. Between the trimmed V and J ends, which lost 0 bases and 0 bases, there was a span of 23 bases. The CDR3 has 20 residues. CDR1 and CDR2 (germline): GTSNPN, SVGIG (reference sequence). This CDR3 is CAWSVHVVTEGPANTGELFF. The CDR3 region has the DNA TGTGCCTGGAGTGTTCACGTTGTGACTGAGGGTCCCGCGAACACCGGGGAGCTGTTTTTT.

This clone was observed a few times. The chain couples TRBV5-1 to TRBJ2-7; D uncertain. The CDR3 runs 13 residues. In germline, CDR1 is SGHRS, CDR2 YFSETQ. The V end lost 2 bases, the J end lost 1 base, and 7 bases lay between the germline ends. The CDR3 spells CASSFDGSYEQYF. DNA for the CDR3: TGCGCCAGCAGCTTCGACGGGTCCTACGAGCAGTACTTC.

DNA for the CDR3: TGTGCCAGCAGGTCAGCCGGGACAGGGGGTGAAAAACTGTTTTTT. It specifies CASRSAGTGGEKLFF. J is TRBJ1-4 and V is TRBV7-9, with 11 bases that match TRBD1. The CDR3 consists of 15 residues. Losses at the gene ends were 6 bases for V and 7 bases for J; bases not matched to a gene: 7. Germline V gene sequence: CDR1 SEHNR, CDR2 FQNEAQ (reference sequence).

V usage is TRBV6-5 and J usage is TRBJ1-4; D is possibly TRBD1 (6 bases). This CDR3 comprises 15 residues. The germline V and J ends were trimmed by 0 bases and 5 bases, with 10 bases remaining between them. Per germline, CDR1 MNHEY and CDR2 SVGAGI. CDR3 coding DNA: TGTGCCAGCAGTTACTCGGGGGCACCGAATGAAAAACTGTTTTTT. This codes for CASSYSGAPNEKLFF.

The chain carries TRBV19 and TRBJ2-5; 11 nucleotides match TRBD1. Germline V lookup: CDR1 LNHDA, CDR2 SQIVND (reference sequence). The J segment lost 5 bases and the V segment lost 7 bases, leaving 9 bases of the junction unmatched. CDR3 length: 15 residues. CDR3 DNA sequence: TGTGCCAGTACCGCGTGGACAGGGGGCTTCGAGACCCAGTACTTC. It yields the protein CASTAWTGGFETQYF.

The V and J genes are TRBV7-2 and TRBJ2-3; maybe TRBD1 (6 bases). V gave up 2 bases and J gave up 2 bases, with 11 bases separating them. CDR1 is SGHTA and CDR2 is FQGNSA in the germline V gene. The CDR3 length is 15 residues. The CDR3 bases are TGTGCCAGCAGCTTATCCGGGACAACCACAGATACGCAGTATTTT. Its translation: CASSLSGTTTDTQYF.

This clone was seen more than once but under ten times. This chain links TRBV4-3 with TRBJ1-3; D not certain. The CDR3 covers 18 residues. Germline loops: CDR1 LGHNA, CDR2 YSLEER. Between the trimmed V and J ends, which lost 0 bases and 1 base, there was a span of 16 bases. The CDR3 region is CASSQDVFTVSSGNTIYF. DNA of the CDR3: TGCGCCAGCAGCCAAGATGTTTTCACAGTTTCATCTGGAAACACCATATATTTT.

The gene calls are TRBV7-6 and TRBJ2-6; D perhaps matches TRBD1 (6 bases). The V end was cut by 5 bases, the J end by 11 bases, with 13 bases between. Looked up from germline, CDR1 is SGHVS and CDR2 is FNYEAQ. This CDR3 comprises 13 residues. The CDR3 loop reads CASSPEGDDVLTF. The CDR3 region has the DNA TGTGCCAGCAGCCCCGAGGGGGACGACGTCCTGACTTTC.

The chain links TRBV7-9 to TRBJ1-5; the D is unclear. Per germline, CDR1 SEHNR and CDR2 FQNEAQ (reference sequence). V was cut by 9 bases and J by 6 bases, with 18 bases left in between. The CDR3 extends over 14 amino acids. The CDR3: CASSDRGNGQPQHF. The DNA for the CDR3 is TGTGCCAGTTCTGACCGGGGAAATGGTCAGCCCCAGCATTTT.

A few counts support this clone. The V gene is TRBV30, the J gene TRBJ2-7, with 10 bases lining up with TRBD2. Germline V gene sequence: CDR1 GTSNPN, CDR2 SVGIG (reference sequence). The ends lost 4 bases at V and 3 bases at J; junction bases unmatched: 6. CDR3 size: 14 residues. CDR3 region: CAWKGLAGGYEQYF. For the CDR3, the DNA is TGTGCCTGGAAGGGTTTAGCGGGAGGCTACGAGCAGTACTTC.

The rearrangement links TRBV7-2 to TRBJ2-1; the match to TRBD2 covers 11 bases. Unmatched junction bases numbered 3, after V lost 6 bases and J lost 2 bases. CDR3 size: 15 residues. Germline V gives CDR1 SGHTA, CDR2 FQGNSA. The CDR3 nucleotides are TGTGCCAGCAGACTTAGCGGGGGGGCCTACAATGAGCAGTTCTTC. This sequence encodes CASRLSGGAYNEQFF.

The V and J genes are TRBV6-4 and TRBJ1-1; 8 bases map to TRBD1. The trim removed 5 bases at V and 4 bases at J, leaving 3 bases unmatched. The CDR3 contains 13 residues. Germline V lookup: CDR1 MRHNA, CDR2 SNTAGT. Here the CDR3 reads CASSNRGSTEAFF. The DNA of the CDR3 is TGTGCCAGCAGTAACAGGGGGAGCACTGAAGCTTTCTTT.